A selection of T cell receptor beta chains follows, all from one sample in a study of blood T cell repertoires in COVID-19. The repertoire was sequenced with immunoSEQ multiplex PCR; TCRdb's copy has only in-frame clones and lacks some. The table records hundreds of thousands of clones, about 84% of them present only once. The specimen was peripheral blood. All receptors come from an elderly woman with COVID-19, enrolled during active disease. The CDR3 runs from the conserved cysteine through the conserved F or W. Each record gives: D gene, clone size, J gene, V gene, CDR3 protein, CDR3 DNA. D genes are given only for firm matches. Clone size is shown for a subset of rows, as once, few, many or a class of expanded clone.

d_gene: TRBD1
abundance: .
j_gene: TRBJ1-5
v_gene: TRBV24-1
CDR3aa: CATSETGATLAQHF
CDR3nt: TGTGCCACCAGTGAGACAGGGGCGACCTTGGCCCAGCATTTT

d_gene: .
abundance: .
j_gene: TRBJ1-1
v_gene: TRBV18
CDR3aa: CASSPSRVPGGSTEAFF
CDR3nt: TGTGCCAGCTCACCCTCTCGGGTCCCGGGAGGTAGCACTGAAGCTTTCTTT

d_gene: .
abundance: .
j_gene: TRBJ1-6
v_gene: TRBV2
CDR3aa: CASSDRVSINSYNSPLHF
CDR3nt: TGTGCCAGCAGTGATCGGGTTTCTATTAACTCCTATAATTCACCCCTCCACTTT

d_gene: .
abundance: .
j_gene: TRBJ1-2
v_gene: TRBV27
CDR3aa: CASSSGNRKNYGYTF
CDR3nt: TGTGCCAGCAGTTCAGGCAACAGAAAAAACTATGGCTACACCTTC

d_gene: TRBD1
abundance: .
j_gene: TRBJ1-1
v_gene: TRBV7-8
CDR3aa: CASSLGQGRAAFF
CDR3nt: TGTGCCAGCAGCTTGGGACAGGGCCGGGCGGCTTTCTTT

d_gene: TRBD2
abundance: .
j_gene: TRBJ2-1
v_gene: TRBV9
CDR3aa: CASSYSGESSYNEQFF
CDR3nt: TGTGCCAGCAGCTATAGCGGGGAGAGCTCCTACAATGAGCAGTTCTTC

d_gene: .
abundance: .
j_gene: TRBJ2-3
v_gene: TRBV9
CDR3aa: CASTIGGGADTQYF
CDR3nt: TGTGCCAGCACCATCGGTGGGGGCGCAGATACGCAGTATTTT

d_gene: TRBD1
abundance: .
j_gene: TRBJ1-5
v_gene: TRBV6-5
CDR3aa: CASIPGQKNQPQHF
CDR3nt: TGTGCCAGCATCCCGGGACAGAAGAATCAGCCCCAGCATTTT

d_gene: .
abundance: .
j_gene: TRBJ2-5
v_gene: TRBV6-6
CDR3aa: CASSYPRETQYF
CDR3nt: TGTGCCAGCAGTTACCCTAGAGAGACCCAGTACTTC

d_gene: .
abundance: .
j_gene: TRBJ1-1
v_gene: TRBV11-2
CDR3aa: CASSNPTDPMRRNTEAFF
CDR3nt: TGTGCCAGCAGCAACCCGACAGATCCGATGAGAAGGAACACTGAAGCTTTCTTT

d_gene: .
abundance: .
j_gene: TRBJ1-3
v_gene: TRBV5-4
CDR3aa: CASTRDSGNTIYF
CDR3nt: TGTGCCAGCACCCGGGACTCTGGAAACACCATATATTTT

d_gene: .
abundance: .
j_gene: TRBJ1-2
v_gene: TRBV28
CDR3aa: CASSPQQGGYGYTF
CDR3nt: TGTGCCAGCAGTCCTCAACAGGGAGGGTATGGCTACACCTTC

d_gene: .
abundance: .
j_gene: TRBJ1-5
v_gene: TRBV4-3
CDR3aa: CASSQDIIQPQHF
CDR3nt: TGCGCCAGCAGCCAAGATATAATTCAGCCCCAGCATTTT

d_gene: .
abundance: .
j_gene: TRBJ1-2
v_gene: TRBV5-1
CDR3aa: CASSLEQGYYGYTF
CDR3nt: TGCGCCAGCAGCTTGGAACAGGGCTACTATGGCTACACCTTC

d_gene: TRBD1
abundance: .
j_gene: TRBJ1-2
v_gene: TRBV10-3
CDR3aa: CAISDLDADRGTYGYTF
CDR3nt: TGTGCCATCAGTGATTTGGACGCGGACAGGGGTACCTATGGCTACACCTTC

d_gene: .
abundance: few
j_gene: TRBJ1-1
v_gene: TRBV6-6
CDR3aa: CASGGGQSNTEAFF
CDR3nt: TGTGCCAGCGGCGGTGGACAGTCGAACACTGAAGCTTTCTTT

d_gene: TRBD1
abundance: .
j_gene: TRBJ2-7
v_gene: TRBV6-2/TRBV6-3
CDR3aa: CASSYRDRGFYEQYF
CDR3nt: TGTGCCAGCAGTTACCGCGACAGGGGCTTTTACGAGCAGTACTTC

d_gene: .
abundance: .
j_gene: TRBJ2-1
v_gene: TRBV5-1
CDR3aa: CASSPTGGSNEQFF
CDR3nt: TGCGCCAGCAGCCCGACGGGCGGGTCCAATGAGCAGTTCTTC

d_gene: TRBD1
abundance: .
j_gene: TRBJ1-6
v_gene: TRBV10-3
CDR3aa: CAINDRGYNSPLHF
CDR3nt: TGTGCCATCAACGACAGGGGCTATAATTCACCCCTCCACTTT

d_gene: .
abundance: .
j_gene: TRBJ2-1
v_gene: TRBV27
CDR3aa: CASSLSGANYNEQFF
CDR3nt: TGTGCCAGCAGTTTATCGGGGGCCAATTACAATGAGCAGTTCTTC

d_gene: TRBD2
abundance: .
j_gene: TRBJ2-3
v_gene: TRBV9
CDR3aa: CASSATSGGTSTDTQYF
CDR3nt: TGTGCCAGCAGCGCAACTAGCGGGGGGACCTCCACAGATACGCAGTATTTT

d_gene: .
abundance: once
j_gene: TRBJ2-1
v_gene: TRBV3-1/TRBV3-2
CDR3aa: CASSQIEVTEQFF
CDR3nt: TGTGCCAGCAGCCAGATAGAAGTCACTGAGCAGTTCTTC

d_gene: TRBD1
abundance: .
j_gene: TRBJ1-2
v_gene: TRBV7-9
CDR3aa: CASSLASRGYGYTF
CDR3nt: TGTGCCAGCAGCTTAGCGAGCAGGGGGTATGGCTACACCTTC

d_gene: .
abundance: .
j_gene: TRBJ1-1
v_gene: TRBV18
CDR3aa: CASSQAGGGDTEAFF
CDR3nt: TGTGCCAGCTCGCAAGCGGGCGGAGGGGACACTGAAGCTTTCTTT

d_gene: TRBD1
abundance: .
j_gene: TRBJ1-2
v_gene: TRBV28
CDR3aa: CASSIPGQGADGYTF
CDR3nt: TGTGCCAGCAGTATACCGGGACAGGGGGCCGATGGCTACACCTTC

d_gene: TRBD2
abundance: once
j_gene: TRBJ2-2
v_gene: TRBV29-1
CDR3aa: CSVEGFGTSRMGTGELFF
CDR3nt: TGCAGCGTTGAAGGTTTCGGGACTAGCAGGATGGGCACCGGGGAGCTGTTTTTT

d_gene: .
abundance: .
j_gene: TRBJ1-2
v_gene: TRBV5-4
CDR3aa: CASSPGGGAYGYTF
CDR3nt: TGTGCCAGCAGCCCGGGGGGGGGCGCGTATGGCTACACCTTC

d_gene: .
abundance: .
j_gene: TRBJ1-5
v_gene: TRBV19
CDR3aa: CASSPTGNQPQHF
CDR3nt: TGTGCCAGTAGTCCTACAGGCAATCAGCCCCAGCATTTT

d_gene: TRBD2
abundance: .
j_gene: TRBJ2-5
v_gene: TRBV19
CDR3aa: CASSPGGGREETQYF
CDR3nt: TGTGCCAGTAGTCCCGGGGGGGGCCGTGAGGAGACCCAGTACTTC

d_gene: .
abundance: .
j_gene: TRBJ2-3
v_gene: TRBV3-1/TRBV3-2
CDR3aa: CASSQGGAEDTQYF
CDR3nt: TGTGCCAGCAGCCAAGGCGGGGCGGAAGATACGCAGTATTTT

d_gene: TRBD1
abundance: .
j_gene: TRBJ2-5
v_gene: TRBV18
CDR3aa: CASSPTGAETQYF
CDR3nt: TGTGCCAGCTCACCAACAGGGGCAGAGACCCAGTACTTC

d_gene: .
abundance: few
j_gene: TRBJ2-7
v_gene: TRBV28
CDR3aa: CAIKQASYEQYF
CDR3nt: TGTGCCATTAAACAGGCCTCCTACGAGCAGTACTTC

d_gene: TRBD1
abundance: .
j_gene: TRBJ2-3
v_gene: TRBV5-1
CDR3aa: CASSPGQPHTDTQYF
CDR3nt: TGCGCCAGCAGCCCGGGACAGCCCCACACAGATACGCAGTATTTT

d_gene: TRBD1
abundance: .
j_gene: TRBJ2-3
v_gene: TRBV29-1
CDR3aa: CSVEQGDTQYF
CDR3nt: TGCAGCGTGGAACAGGGGGATACGCAGTATTTT

d_gene: TRBD1
abundance: .
j_gene: TRBJ1-2
v_gene: TRBV10-3
CDR3aa: CAISADRSAYGYTF
CDR3nt: TGTGCCATCAGTGCGGACAGGTCAGCCTATGGCTACACCTTC

d_gene: .
abundance: .
j_gene: TRBJ2-3
v_gene: TRBV6-5
CDR3aa: CASSRSTDTQYF
CDR3nt: TGTGCCAGCAGTCGGAGCACAGATACGCAGTATTTT

d_gene: .
abundance: .
j_gene: TRBJ2-6
v_gene: TRBV27
CDR3aa: CASSLWGTGANVLTF
CDR3nt: TGTGCCAGCAGTTTATGGGGCACTGGGGCCAACGTCCTGACTTTC

d_gene: .
abundance: .
j_gene: TRBJ1-4
v_gene: TRBV4-1
CDR3aa: CASSLSVWANEKLFF
CDR3nt: TGCGCCAGCAGCCTCAGCGTCTGGGCTAATGAAAAACTGTTTTTT

d_gene: TRBD2
abundance: .
j_gene: TRBJ2-2
v_gene: TRBV7-2
CDR3aa: CASSFVAGGHGELFF
CDR3nt: TGTGCCAGCAGCTTCGTAGCGGGGGGGCACGGGGAGCTGTTTTTT

d_gene: .
abundance: .
j_gene: TRBJ2-3
v_gene: TRBV6-5
CDR3aa: CASSPGHSITDTQYF
CDR3nt: TGTGCCAGCAGTCCAGGACACTCGATCACAGATACGCAGTATTTT

d_gene: TRBD1
abundance: .
j_gene: TRBJ1-2
v_gene: TRBV18
CDR3aa: CASSPQGARGYTF
CDR3nt: TGTGCCAGCTCACCGCAGGGGGCCCGGGGCTACACCTTC

d_gene: .
abundance: .
j_gene: TRBJ2-2
v_gene: TRBV19
CDR3aa: CASSQVPTGELFF
CDR3nt: TGTGCCAGTAGTCAGGTCCCCACCGGGGAGCTGTTTTTT

d_gene: .
abundance: .
j_gene: TRBJ2-3
v_gene: TRBV10-3
CDR3aa: CAISEEGVSTDTQYF
CDR3nt: TGTGCCATCAGTGAAGAGGGGGTAAGCACAGATACGCAGTATTTT

d_gene: .
abundance: .
j_gene: TRBJ1-5
v_gene: TRBV28
CDR3aa: CASSFDSRGGQPQHF
CDR3nt: TGTGCCAGCAGTTTTGATTCTAGGGGCGGACAGCCCCAGCATTTT

d_gene: .
abundance: .
j_gene: TRBJ1-1
v_gene: TRBV7-9
CDR3aa: CASSLQYTEAFF
CDR3nt: TGTGCCAGCAGCTTACAATACACTGAAGCTTTCTTT

d_gene: TRBD1
abundance: .
j_gene: TRBJ2-5
v_gene: TRBV24-1
CDR3aa: CATSDERGPGETQYF
CDR3nt: TGTGCCACCAGTGATGAGAGGGGGCCAGGAGAGACCCAGTACTTC

d_gene: .
abundance: .
j_gene: TRBJ1-1
v_gene: TRBV7-2
CDR3aa: CASSLLVPNTEAFF
CDR3nt: TGTGCCAGCAGCTTACTAGTCCCGAACACTGAAGCTTTCTTT

d_gene: TRBD1
abundance: .
j_gene: TRBJ1-4
v_gene: TRBV5-1
CDR3aa: CASSLDGTVAEKLFF
CDR3nt: TGCGCCAGCAGCTTGGACGGGACAGTTGCAGAAAAACTGTTTTTT

d_gene: .
abundance: .
j_gene: TRBJ2-1
v_gene: TRBV15
CDR3aa: CATTLDRGTEQFF
CDR3nt: TGTGCCACCACCCTGGACCGGGGAACCGAGCAGTTCTTC

d_gene: TRBD1
abundance: once
j_gene: TRBJ1-4
v_gene: TRBV5-4
CDR3aa: CASSLTTGANEKLFF
CDR3nt: TGTGCCAGCAGCTTGACGACAGGGGCTAATGAAAAACTGTTTTTT

d_gene: TRBD1
abundance: .
j_gene: TRBJ1-2
v_gene: TRBV18
CDR3aa: CASSPWTGTDLSYTF
CDR3nt: TGTGCCAGCTCACCCTGGACAGGGACGGATTTGAGCTACACCTTC

d_gene: .
abundance: .
j_gene: TRBJ1-3
v_gene: TRBV7-8
CDR3aa: CASGASGYTIYF
CDR3nt: TGTGCCAGCGGAGCGTCTGGTTACACCATATATTTT

d_gene: .
abundance: .
j_gene: TRBJ2-6
v_gene: TRBV5-8
CDR3aa: CASSPPRWQGANVLTF
CDR3nt: TGTGCCAGCAGCCCTCCCAGGTGGCAGGGGGCCAACGTCCTGACTTTC

d_gene: .
abundance: .
j_gene: TRBJ1-2
v_gene: TRBV5-8
CDR3aa: CASSPTSRPNYGYTF
CDR3nt: TGTGCCAGCAGCCCCACGTCCAGGCCTAACTATGGCTACACCTTC

d_gene: .
abundance: .
j_gene: TRBJ2-1
v_gene: TRBV6-5
CDR3aa: CASIPGGGHEQFF
CDR3nt: TGTGCCAGCATTCCGGGGGGCGGGCATGAGCAGTTCTTC

d_gene: TRBD1
abundance: .
j_gene: TRBJ1-6
v_gene: TRBV5-1
CDR3aa: CASSLRDPRDRMNSPLHF
CDR3nt: TGCGCCAGCAGCTTGAGGGACCCGAGGGACAGGATGAATTCACCCCTCCACTTT

d_gene: .
abundance: .
j_gene: TRBJ1-1
v_gene: TRBV25-1
CDR3aa: CASSRVGNTEAFF
CDR3nt: TGTGCCAGCAGTCGAGTCGGGAACACTGAAGCTTTCTTT

d_gene: TRBD1
abundance: .
j_gene: TRBJ1-1
v_gene: TRBV19
CDR3aa: CASNDRGHTEAFF
CDR3nt: TGTGCCAGCAACGACAGGGGGCATACTGAAGCTTTCTTT